A selection of T cell receptor beta chains follows, all from one sample in a study of tumor-infiltrating lymphocytes in primary liver carcinoma. TCRdb itself ran the multiplex PCR reads through MiXCR, one entry per CDR3 protein. The sample contains 200,000 or so distinct CDR3 sequences, 65% of which appear only once. Sequencing was done on a sample of peripheral blood. The receptor set was obtained from an older woman with primary liver carcinoma and hepatitis B virus infection. Both conserved end residues are part of each CDR3. D genes are given only for firm matches. Clone size appears in some rows only: once, few, many, or a class for an expanded clone.

length,size,J,V,D,CDR3,DNA
18,once,TRBJ2-3,TRBV6-5,TRBD2,CASSSSRAGGLSTDTQYF,TGTGCCAGCAGTTCCTCTCGTGCGGGAGGCCTCAGCACAGATACACAGTATTTT
15,NA,TRBJ2-5,TRBV12-3/TRBV12-4,TRBD2,CASSNGPAGKETQYF,TGTGCCAGCAGTAACGGACCAGCGGGGAAAGAGACCCAGTACTTC
15,once,TRBJ1-2,TRBV12-3/TRBV12-4,NA,CASSFTGDPNYGYTF,TGTGCCAGCAGTTTCACCGGGGACCCTAACTATGGCTACACCTTC
14,few,TRBJ2-1,TRBV5-1,TRBD1,CASSLGDRVSEQFF,TGCGCCAGCAGCTTGGGGGACAGGGTCAGTGAGCAGTTCTTC
13,NA,TRBJ2-7,TRBV6-1,NA,CASIDQWTSEQYF,TGTGCCAGCATCGACCAATGGACGAGCGAGCAGTACTTC
14,NA,TRBJ2-3,TRBV12-3/TRBV12-4,NA,CASSYVYGADMQYF,TGTGCCAGCAGTTACGTCTATGGCGCAGATATGCAGTATTTT
17,once,TRBJ1-4,TRBV11-2,NA,CTSSLVVGTRTNEKLSF,TGTACCAGCAGCTTAGTGGTGGGGACGAGAACTAATGAAAAACTGTCTTTT
14,many,TRBJ1-1,TRBV12-3/TRBV12-4,TRBD1,CASSRTGVNTEAFF,TGTGCCAGCAGCCGGACAGGGGTGAACACTGAAGCTTTCTTT
14,few,TRBJ1-3,TRBV7-9,NA,CASVGQSSGNTIYF,TGTGCCAGTGTCGGACAATCTTCTGGAAACACCATATATTTT
15,NA,TRBJ1-5,TRBV11-2,NA,CANSSQTGGNQPQHF,TGTGCCAACAGCAGCCAAACAGGAGGCAATCAGCCCCAGCATTTT
12,many,TRBJ2-7,TRBV7-8,NA,CASRDYPYEQYF,TGTGCCAGCAGAGACTATCCCTACGAGCAGTACTTC
16,few,TRBJ2-1,TRBV4-1,TRBD2,CASSQPTSKGGYEQFF,TGCGCCAGCAGCCAGCCCACTTCGAAGGGAGGGTATGAGCAGTTCTTC
15,many,TRBJ2-7,TRBV11-2,TRBD2,CAISRTSGSAYEQYF,TGTGCCATCTCAAGGACTAGCGGGAGTGCGTACGAGCAGTACTTC
14,NA,TRBJ2-5,TRBV28,NA,CASSSLGRDETQYF,TGTGCCAGCAGTTCCCTAGGTCGGGACGAGACCCAGTACTTC
12,many,TRBJ1-2,TRBV7-9,NA,CASSSTGYGYTF,TGTGCCAGCAGCTCCACAGGGTATGGCTACACCTTC
15,NA,TRBJ2-2,TRBV11-2,TRBD1,CAISPPQGPTGKLFF,TGTGCCATCAGCCCTCCGCAAGGACCGACAGGGAAGCTGTTTTTT
15,NA,TRBJ2-5,TRBV4-2,NA,CASSQAEGVSETQYF,TGTGCCAGCAGCCAAGCGGAGGGGGTATCAGAGACCCAGTACTTC
17,many,TRBJ2-3,TRBV11-1,TRBD2,CASSLAAGLALTDTQYF,TGTGCCAGCAGCTTAGCGGCGGGACTAGCTCTCACAGATACGCAGTATTTT
13,many,TRBJ1-6,TRBV14,NA,CASSRGPGSPLHF,TGTGCCAGCAGCCGAGGACCGGGTTCACCCCTCCACTTT
15,many,TRBJ2-7,TRBV4-1,NA,CASSQVSGSSYEQYF,TGCGCCAGCAGCCAAGTGTCAGGGAGCTCCTACGAGCAGTACTTC
12,NA,TRBJ1-1,TRBV12-3/TRBV12-4,TRBD1,CANSRGLRGALF,TGTGCCAACAGCCGGGGCCTCAGGGGGGCTTTATTT
18,NA,TRBJ2-1,TRBV10-3,NA,CAISDFGSTSPRGNEQFF,TGTGCCATCAGTGACTTCGGGAGTACTAGCCCCAGGGGCAATGAGCAGTTCTTC
16,once,TRBJ2-2,TRBV29-1,TRBD2,CSVIAGGSVNIGELFF,TGCAGCGTGATAGCGGGAGGGTCGGTTAACATCGGGGAGCTGTTTTTT
15,many,TRBJ1-2,TRBV28,NA,CASSLDPSSTYGYTF,TGTGCCAGCAGTTTAGACCCTTCGTCCACCTATGGCTACACCTTC
12,few,TRBJ1-2,TRBV6-1,NA,CASSTGTNGYTF,TGTGCCAGCAGCACCGGGACAAACGGCTACACCTTC
15,NA,TRBJ1-3,TRBV30,NA,CAWRRHIRAGNTIYF,TGTGCCTGGAGACGACATATTAGGGCTGGAAACACCATATATTTT
14,many,TRBJ2-3,TRBV6-2/TRBV6-3,NA,CASSSSSGTDTQYF,TGTGCCAGCAGTTCTTCAAGCGGCACAGATACGCAGTATTTT
14,NA,TRBJ2-3,TRBV11-2,TRBD2,CASSKGLAGDTRYF,TGTGCTAGCAGCAAGGGACTAGCGGGAGATACGCGGTATTTT
13,few,TRBJ2-7,TRBV5-1,NA,CASSSRLSYEQYF,TGCGCCAGCAGCTCGCGGCTCTCGTACGAGCAGTACTTC
17,NA,TRBJ2-5,TRBV28,TRBD2,CASRTHPRTRNQETQYF,TGTGCCAGCAGAACCCACCCCCGGACTAGAAACCAAGAGACCCAGTACTTC